This section outlines one T cell receptor (beta chain) sequence together with its context. TCRdb keeps only in-frame clones here, not all; method: immunoSEQ multiplex PCR. The data contain about 100,000 clones, around 89% of them singletons. No patient escaped relapse after autologous stem cell transplantation, and brentuximab vedotin exposure varied. This specimen belongs to a study of PD-1 blockade in classical Hodgkin lymphoma. Germline V lookup: CDR1 MNHEY, CDR2 SMNVEV (reference sequence). Trimming left V 6 bases short and J 2 bases short, with 16 bases between. This CDR3 comprises 15 residues. The receptor was isolated from a human donor with classical Hodgkin lymphoma. The sample in question was peripheral blood mononuclear cells (PBMCs), obtained before the second cycle of nivolumab. The V gene is TRBV27, the J gene TRBJ2-5; possible D gene TRBD1, 6 bases. CDR3 loop: CASSSQGSRQETQYF. Written as DNA, the CDR3 is TGTGCCAGCAGCTCACAGGGTTCGCGGCAAGAGACCCAGTACTTC.